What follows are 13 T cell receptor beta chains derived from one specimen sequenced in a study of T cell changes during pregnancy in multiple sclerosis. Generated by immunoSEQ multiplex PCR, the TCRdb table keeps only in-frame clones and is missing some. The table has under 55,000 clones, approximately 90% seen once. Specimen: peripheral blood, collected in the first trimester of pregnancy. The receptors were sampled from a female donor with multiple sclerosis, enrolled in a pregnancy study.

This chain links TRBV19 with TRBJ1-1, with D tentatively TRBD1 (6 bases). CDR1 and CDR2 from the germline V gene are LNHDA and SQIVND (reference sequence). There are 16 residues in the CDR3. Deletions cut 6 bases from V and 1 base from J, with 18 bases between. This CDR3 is CASSPQRSRGNTEAFF. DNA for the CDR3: TGTGCCAGTAGCCCCCAACGAAGCAGGGGGAACACTGAAGCTTTCTTT.

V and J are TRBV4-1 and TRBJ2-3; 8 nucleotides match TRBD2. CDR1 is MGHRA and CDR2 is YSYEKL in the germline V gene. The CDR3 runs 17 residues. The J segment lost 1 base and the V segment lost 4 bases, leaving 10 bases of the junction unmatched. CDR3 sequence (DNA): TGCGCCAGCAGCCGACTAGCCGGGGGGGGACGCACAGATACGCAGTATTTT. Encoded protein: CASSRLAGGGRTDTQYF.

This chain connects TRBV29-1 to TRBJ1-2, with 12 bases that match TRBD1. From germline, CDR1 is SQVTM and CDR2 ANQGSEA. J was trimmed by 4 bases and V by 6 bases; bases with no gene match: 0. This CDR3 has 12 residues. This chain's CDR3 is CSVGQGAYGYTF. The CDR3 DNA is TGCAGCGTGGGACAGGGGGCCTATGGCTACACCTTC.

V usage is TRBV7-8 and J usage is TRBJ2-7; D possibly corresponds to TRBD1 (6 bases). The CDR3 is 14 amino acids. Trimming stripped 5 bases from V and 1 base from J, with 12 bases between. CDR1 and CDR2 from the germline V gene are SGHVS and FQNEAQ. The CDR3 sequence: CASSPGTSSYEQYF. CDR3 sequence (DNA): TGTGCCAGCAGCCCCGGGACATCATCCTACGAGCAGTACTTC.

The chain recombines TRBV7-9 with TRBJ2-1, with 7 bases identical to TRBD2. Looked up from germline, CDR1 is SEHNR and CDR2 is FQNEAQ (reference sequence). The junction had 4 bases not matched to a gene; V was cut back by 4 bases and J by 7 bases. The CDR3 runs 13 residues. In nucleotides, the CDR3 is TGTGCCAGCAGCTCATCCGGGAGGAATGAGCAGTTCTTC. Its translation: CASSSSGRNEQFF. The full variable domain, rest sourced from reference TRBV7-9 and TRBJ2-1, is DTGVSQNPRHKITKRGQNVTFRCDPISEHNRLYWYRQTLGQGPEFLTYFQNEAQLEKSRLLSDRFSAERPKGSFSTLEIQRTEQGDSAMYLCASSSSGRNEQFFGPGTRLTVL.

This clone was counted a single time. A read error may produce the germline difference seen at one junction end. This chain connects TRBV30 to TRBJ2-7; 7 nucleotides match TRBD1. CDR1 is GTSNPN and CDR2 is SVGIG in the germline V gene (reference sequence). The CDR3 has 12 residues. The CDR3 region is CARSRQGGEQYF. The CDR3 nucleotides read TGTGCCAGGAGTCGACAGGGCGGGGAGCAGTACTTC.

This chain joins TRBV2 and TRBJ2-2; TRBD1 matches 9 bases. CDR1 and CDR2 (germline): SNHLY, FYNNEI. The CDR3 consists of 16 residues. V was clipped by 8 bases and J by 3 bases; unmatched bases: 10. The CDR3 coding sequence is TGTGCCAGCGGGCGAGGGACAGGGCTTTACACCGGGGAGCTGTTTTTT. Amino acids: CASGRGTGLYTGELFF.

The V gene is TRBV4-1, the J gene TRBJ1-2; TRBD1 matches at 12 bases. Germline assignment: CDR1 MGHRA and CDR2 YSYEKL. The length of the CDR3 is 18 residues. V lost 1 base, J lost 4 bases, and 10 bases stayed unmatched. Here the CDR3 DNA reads TGCGCCAGCAGCCAAGGGCCCGGGACAGGGGGCGTTTTCTATGGCTACACCTTC. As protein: CASSQGPGTGGVFYGYTF.

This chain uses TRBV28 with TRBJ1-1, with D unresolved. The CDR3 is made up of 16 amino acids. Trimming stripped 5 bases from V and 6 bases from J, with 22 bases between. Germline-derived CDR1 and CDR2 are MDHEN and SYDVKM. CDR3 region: CASSPPLTVISPEAFF. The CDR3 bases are TGTGCCAGCAGTCCGCCCCTCACAGTAATAAGTCCTGAAGCTTTCTTT.

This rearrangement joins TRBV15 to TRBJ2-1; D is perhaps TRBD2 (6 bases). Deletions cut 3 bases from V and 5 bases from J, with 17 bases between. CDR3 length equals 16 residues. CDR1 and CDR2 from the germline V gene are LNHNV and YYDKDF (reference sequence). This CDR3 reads CATSSGKEGRDNEQFF. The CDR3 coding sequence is TGTGCCACCAGCAGCGGCAAGGAGGGAAGAGACAATGAGCAGTTCTTC.

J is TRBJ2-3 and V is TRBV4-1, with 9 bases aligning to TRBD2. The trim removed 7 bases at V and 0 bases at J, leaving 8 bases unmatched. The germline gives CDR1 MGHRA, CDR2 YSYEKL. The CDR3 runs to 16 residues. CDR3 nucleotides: TGCGCCAGCAACCTCGGACTAGCGAGTAGCACAGATACGCAGTATTTT. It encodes CASNLGLASSTDTQYF.

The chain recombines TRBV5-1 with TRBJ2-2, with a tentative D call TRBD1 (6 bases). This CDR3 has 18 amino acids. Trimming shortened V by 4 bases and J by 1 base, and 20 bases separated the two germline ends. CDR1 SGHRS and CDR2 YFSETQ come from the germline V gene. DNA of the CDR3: TGCGCCAGCAGCCCCGGCCCCCCCGGGACAAGGAACACCGGGGAGCTGTTTTTT. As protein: CASSPGPPGTRNTGELFF.

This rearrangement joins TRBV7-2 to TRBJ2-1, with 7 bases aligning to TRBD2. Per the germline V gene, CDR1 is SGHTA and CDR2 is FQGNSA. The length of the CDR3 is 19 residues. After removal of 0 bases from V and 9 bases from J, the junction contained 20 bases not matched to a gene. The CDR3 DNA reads TGTGCCAGCAGCTTAGCGTCTTGGGCAGGGAGGGGTTTTACTATTGAGCAGTTCTTC. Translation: CASSLASWAGRGFTIEQFF. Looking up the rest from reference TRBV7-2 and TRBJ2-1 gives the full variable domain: GAGVSQSPSNKVTEKGKDVELRCDPISGHTALYWYRQSLGQGLEFLIYFQGNSAPDKSGLPSDRFSAERTGGSVSTLTIQRTQQEDSAVYLCASSLASWAGRGFTIEQFFGPGTRLTVL.